This T cell receptor (beta chain) was sequenced in a study of T-cell reconstitution after alpha-beta-depleted transplantation in children (dated by TCRdb to about 2016). In terms of the full investigation: The study quantitatively tracked T-cell immune reconstitution after TCRalphabeta/CD19-depleted allogeneic hematopoietic cell transplantation in children using TCR repertoire profiling.

Library creation used PCR. The reads were generated on an Illumina HiSeq 2500. Molecular barcoding was employed in the preparation of TCR libraries, with unique molecular identifiers being used to normalize TCRbeta repertoire quantification. TCRdb reanalyzed the raw reads on its own, using fastp at Q25 for trimming and MiXCR for clone calling, and kept in-frame beta chains. Rows with a matching CDR3 protein are joined into one entry that keeps the most common DNA and genes. For this sample the table gives approximately 350,000 distinct CDR3 sequences, of which approximately 10% were detected only once. In total, the top ten clones hold 2% to 3% of the sample. This clonotype was seen more than once but under ten times. Which antigen it targets is not known. Qualities for individual bases were not recorded, and no much larger clone is one base off. The CDR3 measures 15 amino acids from cysteine to phenylalanine. Only the CDR3 DNA stays, 45 bases, in frame from base 1. CDR1 is given as SQVTM and CDR2 as ANQGSEA, both from the germline V gene. The V end loses 4 bases and the J end loses 0 bases, and a stretch of 16 bases separates them.

This sample comprised PBMCs from the stem cell graft donor, obtained from the stem cell graft. This receptor was taken from a human donor who donated a stem cell graft to a child with acute lymphoblastic leukemia. Recombination joined TRBV29-1 with TRBJ2-7, and perhaps TRBD2 as D gene, on 5 matching bases. The nucleotides are TGCAGCGTTGGCCCGACTATCACTAGCTCCTACGAGCAGTACTTC. Its coded protein is CSVGPTITSSYEQYF.